This T cell receptor (beta chain) was identified during a study of immune evolution from preneoplasia to lung adenocarcinoma. This clone showed up just once. Looked up from germline, CDR1 is SGHVS and CDR2 is FQNEAQ. CDR3 length: 15 amino acids. Trimming cost V 1 base and J 1 base, with 8 bases left between them. TCRdb's copy holds only in-frame clones and misses some; the assay was immunoSEQ multiplex PCR. The data contain 3,000 to 4,500 clones, 76% of them seen just once; the ten biggest clones take up more than 13%. Resections took place in Japan or China from about 2014 to 2017. H&E slides confirmed each diagnosis, reviewed by two pathologists independently.

Sequenced material: FFPE minimally invasive lung adenocarcinoma tissue. The V and J genes are TRBV7-8 and TRBJ2-4; D is unresolved. The TCR sequence derives from a person aged 60-79 years with lung adenocarcinoma. CDR3 protein: CASSLDLRAKNIQYF. The CDR3 nucleotides are TGTGCCAGCAGCTTAGATCTCCGGGCCAAAAACATTCAGTACTTC.